What follows are 27 T cell receptor beta chains derived from one specimen sequenced in a study of T cells in Graves' hyperthyroidism and ophthalmopathy. The TCR beta CDR3 regions underwent amplification using RNA transcripts as the source. HTBI primers were employed in a first-round RT-PCR of the TCR CDR3. MiXCR, run by TCRdb on the multiplex PCR reads, gives a single entry per CDR3 protein. The data show about 570,000 distinct CDR3 sequences, around 45% seen once. The sequenced sample consisted of peripheral blood or thyroid tissue (not recorded which). Source of these receptors: an adult woman with Graves' disease, either hyperthyroidism or ophthalmopathy (not recorded which).

This clonotype was observed at least ten times. The chain couples TRBV28 to TRBJ1-6, with D possibly matching TRBD1 (6 bases). This CDR3 has 14 amino acids. Trimming removed 4 bases at V and 7 bases at J, with 11 bases between. The V gene's germline CDR1 is MDHEN and CDR2 SYDVKM. This CDR3 reads CASSYTGLNSPLHF. The DNA of the CDR3 is TGTGCCAGCAGTTATACAGGGCTCAATTCACCCCTCCACTTT. Drawing the rest from reference TRBV28 and TRBJ1-6, the complete variable domain is DVKVTQSSRYLVKRTGEKVFLECVQDMDHENMFWYRQDPGLGLRLIYFSYDVKMKEKGDIPEGYSVSREKKERFSLILESASTNQTSMYLCASSYTGLNSPLHFGNGTRLTVT.

The chain has TRBV7-9 and TRBJ1-6; D is undetermined. The V end lost 5 bases, the J end lost 10 bases, and 12 bases lay between the germline ends. Germline values: CDR1 SEHNR, CDR2 FQNEAQ (reference sequence). The CDR3 sequence is 13 residues long. The CDR3: CASSAAGGSPLHF. The DNA for the CDR3 is TGTGCCAGCAGCGCTGCGGGCGGGTCACCCCTCCACTTT.

This clonotype was counted ten times or more. The chain recombines TRBV29-1 with TRBJ1-1; no reliable D call. The CDR3 covers 14 residues. Germline CDR1 and CDR2: SQVTM and ANQGSEA. The ends were cut back, 4 bases at V and 4 bases at J, with 16 bases in the middle. In DNA form, the CDR3 reads TGCAGCGTTGTTCCCCTCCGCCGGGGCACTGAAGCTTTCTTT. Translation gives CSVVPLRRGTEAFF.

This sequence joins TRBV10-3 and TRBJ2-7, with D possibly TRBD1 on 6 matching bases. The germline V and J ends were trimmed by 3 bases and 0 bases, with 15 bases remaining between them. The length of the CDR3 is 16 residues. Germline V gene lookup returns CDR1 ENHRY and CDR2 SYGVKD. CDR3 amino acids: CAISDTGQPSSYEQYF. The CDR3 DNA is TGTGCCATCAGTGATACTGGACAGCCGAGCTCCTACGAGCAGTACTTC.

This clonotype has a count of ten or more. The chain is built from TRBV7-9 and TRBJ2-5; D gene unclear. The CDR3 totals 12 residues. Trimming shortened V by 1 base and J by 5 bases, and 5 bases separated the two germline ends. The germline gives CDR1 SEHNR, CDR2 FQNEAQ (reference sequence). CDR3 sequence: CASSLGIETQYF. CDR3 nucleotide sequence: TGTGCCAGCAGCTTAGGGATTGAGACCCAGTACTTC.

This clonotype was picked up one time. This chain uses TRBV20-1 with TRBJ2-7; tentatively, D is TRBD1 (5 bases). Trimming left V 0 bases short and J 9 bases short, with 6 bases between. Germline V gene data show CDR1 as DFQATT and CDR2 as SNEGSKA (reference sequence). CDR3 size: 10 residues. The chain's CDR3 is CSARDTGQYF. The CDR3 DNA sequence: TGCAGTGCTAGAGACACAGGGCAGTACTTC.

In regard to this clonotype: A single base separates this from a much larger clone, so it may be a read error. V is TRBV20-1 and J is TRBJ1-4, with TRBD1 as a possible D gene (6 bases). V lost 1 base, J lost 4 bases, and 7 bases lay in between. CDR1 and CDR2 (germline): DFQATT, SNEGSKA (reference sequence). The CDR3 has 13 residues. The CDR3 bases are TGCAGTGCTAGAGGAGGGGGTAATGAAAAACTGTTTTTT. Its translation: CSARGGGNEKLFF.

This clonotype was seen many times. J is TRBJ2-5 and V is TRBV7-9, with D possibly being TRBD2 (6 bases). Germline loops: CDR1 SEHNR, CDR2 FQNEAQ (reference sequence). With 2 bases removed from V and 2 bases from J, the gap between germline ends came to 30 bases. This CDR3 comprises 21 residues. The CDR3 spells CASSLSLFPSLTGRQQETQYF. In DNA, the CDR3 is TGTGCCAGCAGCTTAAGTCTTTTTCCGTCCCTTACCGGGAGACAGCAAGAGACCCAGTACTTC.

This clonotype appeared many times. J is TRBJ1-2 and V is TRBV14; tentatively, D is TRBD1 (6 bases). CDR1 is SGHDN and CDR2 is FVKESK in the germline V gene. Trimming cost V 4 bases and J 6 bases, with 15 bases left between them. There are 14 residues in the CDR3. The CDR3 DNA follows: TGTGCCAGCAGCCTTTACCAGGGGCTGGATGGCTACACCTTC. Protein: CASSLYQGLDGYTF.

The J gene is TRBJ1-6, the V gene TRBV12-3 or TRBV12-4; 7 bases agree with TRBD1. After removal of 5 bases from V and 8 bases from J, the junction contained 9 bases not matched to a gene. The CDR3 is 15 residues long. The CDR3 region is CASSPRTGPYSPLHF. The DNA for the CDR3 is TGTGCCAGCAGTCCCCGGACAGGACCTTATTCACCCCTCCACTTT.

The chain links TRBV24-1 to TRBJ2-5; 7 bases match TRBD1. With 4 bases clipped from V and 5 bases from J, the junction kept 12 bases outside the gene matches. Germline V gene lookup returns CDR1 KGHDR and CDR2 SFDVKD. This CDR3 comprises 16 residues. CDR3 protein: CATSDRDRPGRETQYF. CDR3 in DNA: TGTGCCACCAGTGACCGGGACAGACCGGGTCGGGAGACCCAGTACTTC.

The chain uses TRBV9 and TRBJ2-3, with 9 bases identical to TRBD1. CDR3 size: 16 residues. Per the germline V gene, CDR1 is SGDLS and CDR2 is YYNGEE. Losses at the gene ends were 0 bases for V and 1 base for J; bases not matched to a gene: 3. The CDR3 region has the DNA TGTGCCAGCAGCGTAGGACGGGACAGGGGCACAGATACGCAGTATTTT. Protein product: CASSVGRDRGTDTQYF.

There are many counts of this clonotype. The chain joins TRBV5-1 to TRBJ1-1; no firm D call. Germline CDR1 reads SGHRS; CDR2 reads YFSETQ. The CDR3 has 12 amino acids. The V gene lost 4 bases and the J gene lost 6 bases, with 10 bases spanning the gap. CDR3 sequence: CASSTPSSEAFF. The CDR3 DNA reads TGCGCCAGCAGCACCCCATCCTCTGAAGCTTTCTTT.

J is TRBJ2-5 and V is TRBV7-9; D is unresolved. CDR1 SEHNR and CDR2 FQNEAQ come from the germline V gene (reference sequence). V lost 4 bases, J lost 4 bases, and 16 bases lay in between. The CDR3 spans 15 residues. The CDR3 here is CASSSAGLGRETQYF. CDR3 coding DNA: TGTGCCAGCAGCTCGGCTGGCCTAGGTCGAGAGACCCAGTACTTC.

This clonotype was detected ten times or more. This chain links TRBV5-1 with TRBJ2-7, with D perhaps TRBD1 (5 bases). V gave up 5 bases and J gave up 3 bases, with 9 bases separating them. Germline V gene sequence: CDR1 SGHRS, CDR2 YFSETQ. The CDR3 length is 12 residues. CDR3 nucleotide sequence: TGCGCCAGCAGTTTTCAGGGCTACGAGCAGTACTTC. Translation: CASSFQGYEQYF.

The gene calls are TRBV20-1 and TRBJ2-1, with D maybe TRBD1 (6 bases). CDR3 length: 15 amino acids. Trimming removed 6 bases from V and 1 base from J, with 16 bases in between. Germline V lookup: CDR1 DFQATT, CDR2 SNEGSKA (reference sequence). The CDR3, as DNA: TGCAGTGCGGCAGGGGCTCTTCGTTCCTACAATGAGCAGTTCTTC. Its protein is CSAAGALRSYNEQFF.

This chain joins TRBV19 and TRBJ1-1; weak D call: TRBD1 (6 bases). The CDR3 runs 15 residues. V dropped 2 bases and J dropped 7 bases, with 17 bases sitting between them. CDR1 is LNHDA, CDR2 SQIVND, per germline (reference sequence). CDR3 nucleotide sequence: TGTGCCAGTAGTATAAGCAGGGGAAAGTTTGATGAAGCTTTCTTT. It is translated as CASSISRGKFDEAFF.

This clonotype was seen at least ten times. The chain employs TRBV9 and TRBJ1-1; no firm D call. The V end lost 3 bases, the J end lost 9 bases, and 12 bases lay between the germline ends. CDR3 size: 12 residues. Per germline, CDR1 SGDLS and CDR2 YYNGEE. Here the CDR3 DNA reads TGTGCCAGCAGCGATGCGATCGGCAAAGCTTTCTTT. Its protein product is CASSDAIGKAFF.

The J gene is TRBJ1-5, the V gene TRBV10-3, with D uncertain. Trimming took off 8 bases at V and 1 base at J, with 12 bases between the two ends. Germline CDR1 is ENHRY and CDR2 is SYGVKD. This CDR3 has 14 amino acids. The CDR3 DNA reads TGTGCCATCGCGGCCCCGGACAGCAATCAGCCCCAGCATTTT. Protein product: CAIAAPDSNQPQHF.

This clonotype was recorded many times. The rearrangement joins TRBV20-1 to TRBJ2-2; 9 bases map to TRBD2. The V and J ends lost 6 bases and 3 bases, in that order; junction bases with no gene match: 5. There are 14 residues in the CDR3. CDR1 and CDR2 (germline): DFQATT, SNEGSKA (reference sequence). The CDR3 DNA reads TGCAGTGCGTTAGCGGGAGAGGACACCGGGGAGCTGTTTTTT. This encodes CSALAGEDTGELFF.

This clonotype was recorded at least ten times. V and J are TRBV6-6 and TRBJ2-7, with 7 bases that match TRBD1. The CDR3 length is 16 residues. The J segment lost 3 bases and the V segment lost 7 bases, leaving 15 bases of the junction unmatched. Per the germline V gene, CDR1 is MNHNY and CDR2 is SVGAGI (reference sequence). The chain's CDR3 is CASKPPGQTRNYEQYF. The CDR3 nucleotides read TGTGCCAGCAAACCCCCGGGACAGACCAGAAACTACGAGCAGTACTTC.

This clonotype has a count of ten or more. The chain combines TRBV19 with TRBJ1-2, with 7 positions matching TRBD1. The CDR3 contains 16 residues. V shed 3 bases and J 1 base; nucleotides not matched to a gene: 8. Germline CDR1 LNHDA, CDR2 SQIVND (reference sequence). The chain's CDR3 is CASSIPGQTLNYGYTF. The DNA of the CDR3 is TGTGCCAGTAGTATTCCGGGACAGACGCTTAACTATGGCTACACCTTC. Looking up the rest from reference TRBV19 and TRBJ1-2 gives the full variable domain: DGGITQSPKYLFRKEGQNVTLSCEQNLNHDAMYWYRQDPGQGLRLIYYSQIVNDFQKGDIAEGYSVSREKKESFPLTVTSAQKNPTAFYLCASSIPGQTLNYGYTFGSGTRLTVV.

This clonotype was picked up many times. V is TRBV30 and J is TRBJ2-5; TRBD1 agrees at 7 bases. J gave up 3 bases and V 7 bases, and 8 bases lay outside the gene matches. The germline V gene encodes CDR1 GTSNPN and CDR2 SVGIG (reference sequence). This CDR3 is 13 amino acids long. The CDR3 reads CASGRGWEETQYF. The CDR3 DNA follows: TGTGCCTCTGGCAGGGGGTGGGAAGAGACCCAGTACTTC.

This clonotype occurred a few times. The chain joins TRBV7-2 to TRBJ2-5, with a weak D call TRBD1 (6 bases). Looked up from germline, CDR1 is SGHTA and CDR2 is FQGNSA. The length of the CDR3 is 15 residues. The germline V and J ends were trimmed by 6 bases and 0 bases, with 14 bases remaining between them. In nucleotides, the CDR3 is TGTGCCAGCAGGCCGGGACACCTCTACCAAGAGACCCAGTACTTC. Translation: CASRPGHLYQETQYF.

This clonotype was recorded many times. J is TRBJ1-2 and V is TRBV5-1, with D perhaps matching TRBD1 (5 bases). Trimming stripped 4 bases from V and 2 bases from J, with 12 bases between. The CDR3 totals 14 residues. CDR1 is SGHRS and CDR2 is YFSETQ in the germline V gene. CDR3 bases: TGCGCCAGCAGCAACCGGGACGGCAACTATGGCTACACCTTC. As protein: CASSNRDGNYGYTF.

There are many counts of this clonotype. The rearrangement uses TRBV2 and TRBJ2-7; no clear D gene. The V and J ends lost 2 bases and 2 bases respectively, with 10 bases between them. Looked up from germline, CDR1 is SNHLY and CDR2 is FYNNEI. The CDR3 runs to 14 residues. CDR3 in amino acids: CASSETARAYEQYF. CDR3 in DNA: TGTGCCAGCAGTGAAACAGCGAGAGCCTACGAGCAGTACTTC.

The chain has TRBV7-3 and TRBJ1-1, with TRBD1 matching 7 bases. The length of the CDR3 is 16 residues. The trim removed 5 bases at V and 7 bases at J, leaving 16 bases unmatched. The germline V gene encodes CDR1 SGHTA and CDR2 FQGTGA. CDR3 in amino acids: CASSRSPRGDSSEAFF. Here the CDR3 DNA reads TGTGCCAGCAGCCGGAGCCCTCGGGGGGACAGCAGTGAAGCTTTCTTT.